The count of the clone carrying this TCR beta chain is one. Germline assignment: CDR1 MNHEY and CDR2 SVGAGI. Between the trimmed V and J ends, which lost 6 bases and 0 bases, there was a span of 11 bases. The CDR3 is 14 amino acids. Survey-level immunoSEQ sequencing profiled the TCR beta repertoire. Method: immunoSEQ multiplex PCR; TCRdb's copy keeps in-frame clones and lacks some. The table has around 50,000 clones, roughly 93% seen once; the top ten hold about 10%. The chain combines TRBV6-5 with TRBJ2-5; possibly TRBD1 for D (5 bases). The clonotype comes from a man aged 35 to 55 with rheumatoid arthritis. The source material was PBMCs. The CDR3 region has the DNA TGTGCCAGCAGGGCGGACACTTACCAAGAGACCCAGTACTTC. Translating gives CASRADTYQETQYF.